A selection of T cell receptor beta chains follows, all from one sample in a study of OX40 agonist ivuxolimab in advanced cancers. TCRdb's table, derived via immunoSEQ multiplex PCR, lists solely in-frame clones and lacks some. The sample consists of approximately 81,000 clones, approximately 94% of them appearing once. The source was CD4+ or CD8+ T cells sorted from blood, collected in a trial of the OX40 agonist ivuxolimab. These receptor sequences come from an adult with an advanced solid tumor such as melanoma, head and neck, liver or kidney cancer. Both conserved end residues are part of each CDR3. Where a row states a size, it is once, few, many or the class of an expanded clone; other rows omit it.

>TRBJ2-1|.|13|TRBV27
CASRTGFYNEQFF
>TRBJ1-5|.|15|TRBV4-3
CASSQDGQANQPQHF
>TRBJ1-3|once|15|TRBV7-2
CASSLGTGGGNTIYF
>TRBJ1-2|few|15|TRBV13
CASSPSTGVAYGYTF
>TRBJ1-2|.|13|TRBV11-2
CASSQGTGYGYTF
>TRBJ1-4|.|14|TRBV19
CASSYGQANEKLFF
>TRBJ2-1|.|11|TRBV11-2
CASSFGTEQFF
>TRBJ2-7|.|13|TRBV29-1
CSVDDAGGLEQYF
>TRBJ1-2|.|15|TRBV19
CASSMGRGPLNGYTF
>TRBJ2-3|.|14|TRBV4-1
CASSQIPSPDTQYF
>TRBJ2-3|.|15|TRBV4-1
CASSHIPFSTDTQYF
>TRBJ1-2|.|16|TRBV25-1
CASSEMVMTEDYGYTF
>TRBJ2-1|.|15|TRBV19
CASSPGTGEVNEQFF
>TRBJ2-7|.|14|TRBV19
CASSDRGGDYEQYF
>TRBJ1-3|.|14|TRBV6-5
CASSYGGHGNTIYF
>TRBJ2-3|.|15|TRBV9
CASSVADRPTDTQYF
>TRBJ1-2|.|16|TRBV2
CASSEGRVGSNYGYTF
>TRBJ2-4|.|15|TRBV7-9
CASSLVWGQKNIQYF